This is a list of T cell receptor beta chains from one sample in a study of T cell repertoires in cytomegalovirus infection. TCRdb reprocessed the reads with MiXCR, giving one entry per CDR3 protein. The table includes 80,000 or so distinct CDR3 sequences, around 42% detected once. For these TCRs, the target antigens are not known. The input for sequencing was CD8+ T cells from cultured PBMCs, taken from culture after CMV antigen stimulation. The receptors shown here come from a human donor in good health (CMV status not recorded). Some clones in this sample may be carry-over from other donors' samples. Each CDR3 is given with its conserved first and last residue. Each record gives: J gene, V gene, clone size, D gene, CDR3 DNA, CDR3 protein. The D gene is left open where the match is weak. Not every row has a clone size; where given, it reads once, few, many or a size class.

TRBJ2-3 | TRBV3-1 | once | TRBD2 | TGTGCCAGCAGCCAATCGGGACTAGCCCGCCGGGATACGCAGTATTTT | CASSQSGLARRDTQYF
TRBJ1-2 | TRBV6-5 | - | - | TGTGCCAGCAGTTACACACAGGGAGGCGGCTACACCTTC | CASSYTQGGGYTF
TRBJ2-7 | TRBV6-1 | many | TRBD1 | TGTGCCAGCAGTGCGTCGACAGGGGTTCGGTACGAGCAGTACTTC | CASSASTGVRYEQYF
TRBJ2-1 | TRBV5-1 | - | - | TGCGCCAGCGCTTCGAGAATTTCCGGGGATGGAAATGAGCAGTTCTTC | CASASRISGDGNEQFF
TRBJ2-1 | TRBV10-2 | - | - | TGCGCCAGCAGTGAGTACGGCAATGAGCAGTTCTTC | CASSEYGNEQFF
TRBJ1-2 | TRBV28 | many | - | TGTGCCAGCAGTTTATGGGGCAGGGGTAACTATGGCTACACCTTC | CASSLWGRGNYGYTF
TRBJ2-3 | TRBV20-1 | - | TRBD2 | TGCAGTGCTAGAGACTATGGTAGCGGGGGCGCAGATACGCAGTATTTT | CSARDYGSGGADTQYF
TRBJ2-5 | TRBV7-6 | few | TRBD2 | TGTGCCAGCACCACTGGGGGGGGACAAGAGACCCAGTACTTC | CASTTGGGQETQYF
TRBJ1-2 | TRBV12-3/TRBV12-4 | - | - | TGTGCCAGCAGTTTGGTCTGGAATGGCTACACCTTC | CASSLVWNGYTF
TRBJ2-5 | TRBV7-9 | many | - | TGTGCCAGCAGGGGGGAGCGGGCGATTTACCAAGAGACCCAGTACTTC | CASRGERAIYQETQYF
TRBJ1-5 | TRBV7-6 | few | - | TGTGCCAGCAGCCCTGGTAAGGGGATACAGCCCCAGCATTTT | CASSPGKGIQPQHF
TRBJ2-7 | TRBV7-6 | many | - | TGTGCCAGCAGCGCTGGGGGCGTCTACGAGCAGTACTTC | CASSAGGVYEQYF
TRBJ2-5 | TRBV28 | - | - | TGTGCCAGCAGTTTAGGCCTTCGGCAAGAGACCCAGTACTTC | CASSLGLRQETQYF
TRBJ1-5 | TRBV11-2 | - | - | TGTGCCAGCAGCCCACAGGGAAATCAGCCCCAGCATTTT | CASSPQGNQPQHF
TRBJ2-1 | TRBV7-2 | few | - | TGTGCCAGCAGCTTAAGGTGGGCGGTCAACAATGAGCAGTTCTTC | CASSLRWAVNNEQFF
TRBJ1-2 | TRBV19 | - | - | TGTGCCAGTAGTCCGGGACTTCAATATGGCTACACCTTC | CASSPGLQYGYTF
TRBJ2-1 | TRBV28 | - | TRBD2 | TGTGCCACCTCCCGAGGTAGCGGGGCACGCAATGAGCAGTTCTTC | CATSRGSGARNEQFF
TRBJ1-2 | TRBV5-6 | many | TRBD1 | TGTGCCAGCAGCTTGTACGTAGTGACAGGGGGCGCGAGGGGCTATGGCTACACCTTC | CASSLYVVTGGARGYGYTF
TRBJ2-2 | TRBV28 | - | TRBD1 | TGTGCCAGCACACAGGACAGGGCGAACACCGGGGAGCTGTTTTTT | CASTQDRANTGELFF
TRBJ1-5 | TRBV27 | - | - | TGTGCCAGCGGGTGGGGTCAGCCCCAGCATTTT | CASGWGQPQHF
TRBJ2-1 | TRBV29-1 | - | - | TGCATTACTGTCGAAGGGTCGAGGAATGAGCAGTTCTTC | CITVEGSRNEQFF
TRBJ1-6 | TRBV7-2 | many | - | TGTGCCAGCATCGTAGGCCCTGACAAGTTTAATTCACCCCTCCACTTT | CASIVGPDKFNSPLHF
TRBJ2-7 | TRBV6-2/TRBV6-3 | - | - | TGTGCCAGCAGTTTTTCCAGCTCCTACGAGCAGTACTTC | CASSFSSSYEQYF
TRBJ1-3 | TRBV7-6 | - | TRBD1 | TGTGCCAGCAGCCTCTCTGGACAGGGAGGAAACACCATATATTTT | CASSLSGQGGNTIYF
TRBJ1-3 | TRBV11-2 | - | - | TGTGCCAGCAGCTTAGTATACGGCCCAGGAAACACCATATATTTT | CASSLVYGPGNTIYF
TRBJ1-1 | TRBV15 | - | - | TGTGCCACCAGCAGAGAAAAGGAAGGGGCCGAGGGAGAAGCTTTCTTT | CATSREKEGAEGEAFF
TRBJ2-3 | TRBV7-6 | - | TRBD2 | TGTGCCAGCAGCGAACTAGCGGGGGGCACAGATACGCAGTATTTT | CASSELAGGTDTQYF
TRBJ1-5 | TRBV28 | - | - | TGTGCCAGCAGTTTAGTCAGATATCAGCCCCAGCATTTT | CASSLVRYQPQHF
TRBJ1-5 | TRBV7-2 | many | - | TGTGCCAGCAGCTTAGAGGGCAGAATTAGCAATCAGCCCCAGCATTTT | CASSLEGRISNQPQHF
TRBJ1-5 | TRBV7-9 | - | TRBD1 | TGTGCCAGCAGCTGGGAGGGGGCTGGCAATCAGCCCCAGCATTTT | CASSWEGAGNQPQHF
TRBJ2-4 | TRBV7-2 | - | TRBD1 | TGTGCCAGCAGCTACCTGACAGGGGCCACTTCCAAAAACATTCAGTACTTC | CASSYLTGATSKNIQYF
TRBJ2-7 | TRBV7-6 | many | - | TGTGCCAGCAGCTTAGAAGAAGCAGGCTCCTACGAGCAGTACTTC | CASSLEEAGSYEQYF
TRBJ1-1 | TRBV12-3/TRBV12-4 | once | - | TGTGCCAGCGGCCCAGGGTACCTGGTTGAGGCTTTCTTT | CASGPGYLVEAFF
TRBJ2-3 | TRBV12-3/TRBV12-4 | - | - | TGTGCCAGCAGTTTTTTGACCAGTCCCTTTAGCACAGATACGCAGTATTTT | CASSFLTSPFSTDTQYF
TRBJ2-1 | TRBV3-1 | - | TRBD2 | TGTGCCAGCAGCCTTCCGGGACTAGCGGGGGGACCTGGCTCCTACAATGAGCAGTTCTTC | CASSLPGLAGGPGSYNEQFF
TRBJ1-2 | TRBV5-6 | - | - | TGTGCCAGCAGCCAACAGGGAGGTGGCTACACCTTC | CASSQQGGGYTF
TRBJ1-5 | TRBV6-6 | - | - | TGTGCCAGCAGTTACTCTCGGGAGGGCAATCAGCCCCAGCATTTT | CASSYSREGNQPQHF
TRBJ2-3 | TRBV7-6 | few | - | TGTGCCAGCAGCCTGGAAGGGGATACGCAGTATTTT | CASSLEGDTQYF
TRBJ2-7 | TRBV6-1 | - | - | TGTGCCAGCACACCCCAACGAAGGAGTCCCTACGAGCAGTACTTC | CASTPQRRSPYEQYF
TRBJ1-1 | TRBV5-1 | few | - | TGCGCCAGCAGCTTGGACCCGGGAGGAATGAACACTGAAGCTTTCTTT | CASSLDPGGMNTEAFF
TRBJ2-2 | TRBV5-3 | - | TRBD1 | TGTGCCAGCAGTTTTGGACAGGCGGGCACCGGGGAGCTGTTTTTT | CASSFGQAGTGELFF
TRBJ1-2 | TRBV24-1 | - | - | TGTGCCACCAGTGAGGCGGGGACAATCGGCTACACCTTC | CATSEAGTIGYTF
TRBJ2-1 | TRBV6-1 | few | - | TGTGCCAGCAGGAAGAGGAGGAACTCCTACAATGAGCAGTTCTTC | CASRKRRNSYNEQFF
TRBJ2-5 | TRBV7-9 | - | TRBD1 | TGTGCCAGCAGCTTCCTGGACAGGGACGAAGAGACCCAGTACTTC | CASSFLDRDEETQYF
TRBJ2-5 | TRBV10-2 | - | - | TGCGCCAGCAGTGAGTCAAGTGGGACGGGAGAGACCCAGTACTTC | CASSESSGTGETQYF
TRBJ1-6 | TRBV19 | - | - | TGTGCCAGTAGTCCCGGGATCACCTCCTCACCCCTCCACTTT | CASSPGITSSPLHF
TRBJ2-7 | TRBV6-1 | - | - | TGTGCCAGCAGCCCCACGGGCGCGTTCCATGGGGAGCAGTACTTC | CASSPTGAFHGEQYF
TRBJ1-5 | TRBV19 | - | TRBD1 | TGTGCCAGTAGTATAGCCCGACAGGGTGTTCAGCCCCAGCATTTT | CASSIARQGVQPQHF
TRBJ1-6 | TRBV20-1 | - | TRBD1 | TGCAGTGCTAGCCAAGGACAGGGGTGGAATTCACCCCTCCACTTT | CSASQGQGWNSPLHF
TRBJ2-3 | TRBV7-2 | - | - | TGTGCCAGCAGCTTAACCCCCCCAGAAAGGACAGTAACAGATACGCAGTATTTT | CASSLTPPERTVTDTQYF
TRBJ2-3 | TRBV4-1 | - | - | TGCGCCAGCAGCCAAGGCTACAGGTCTAGCACAGATACGCAGTATTTT | CASSQGYRSSTDTQYF
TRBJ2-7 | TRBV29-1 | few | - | TGCAGCGTTGAAGGGGGAGAGGTCTACGAGCAGTACTTC | CSVEGGEVYEQYF
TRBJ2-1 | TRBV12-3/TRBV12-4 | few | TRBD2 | TGTGCCAGCAGTACCACTAGCGGGGTATCCTACAATGAGCAGTTCTTC | CASSTTSGVSYNEQFF
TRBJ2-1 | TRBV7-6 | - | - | TGTGCCAGCAGCGACCGTTTTAACCCGGGCGATGAGCAGTTCTTC | CASSDRFNPGDEQFF
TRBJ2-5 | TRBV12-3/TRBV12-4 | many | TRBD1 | TGTGCCAGCAGAACGACAGGGGACCAAGAGACCCAGTACTTC | CASRTTGDQETQYF
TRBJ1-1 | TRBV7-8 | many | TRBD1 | TGTGCCAGCAGCCGAAACAGGGGGCGAGTCGGTACTGAAGCTTTCTTT | CASSRNRGRVGTEAFF
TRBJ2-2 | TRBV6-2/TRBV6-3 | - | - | TGTGCCAGCAGCCACGGACGGTTCACCGGGGAGCTGTTTTTT | CASSHGRFTGELFF
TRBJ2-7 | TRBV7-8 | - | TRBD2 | TGTGCCAGCAGTGGAGCGGGGGGGCTGTGGGAGCAGTACTTC | CASSGAGGLWEQYF
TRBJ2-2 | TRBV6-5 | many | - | TGTGCCAGCAGTCTATATACCACCGGGGAGCTGTTTTTT | CASSLYTTGELFF